This is a list of T cell receptor beta chains from one sample in a study of control samples from healthy donors and cancer patients. Only in-frame clones appear in the TCRdb table, and some are missing; sequencing was by immunoSEQ multiplex PCR. The repertoire has around 130,000 clones, more than 70% of them found once; the top ten carry about 40%. What was sequenced was blood. These TCRs come from a man aged 50 to 59 in good health. CDR3s include the opening cysteine and the closing phenylalanine or tryptophan. D genes are given only for firm matches. The size entry is marked missing in some rows and otherwise reads once, few, many or a size class.

V	J	size	D	DNA	CDR3
TRBV5-4	TRBJ2-7	NA	TRBD1	TGTGCCAGCAGCTTGGATCAGGGGGCCCACGAGCAGTACTTC	CASSLDQGAHEQYF
TRBV29-1	TRBJ1-3	once	NA	TGCAGCGTTGGTTTGCTTGGAAACACCATATATTTT	CSVGLLGNTIYF
TRBV19	TRBJ2-7	NA	TRBD2	TGTGCCAGTAGTATGGGGGGGAGCGAGCAGTACTTC	CASSMGGSEQYF
TRBV3-1/TRBV3-2	TRBJ1-5	NA	TRBD1	TGTGCCAGCAGCCAAGAAGTGCAGGGGGCGGGTCAGCCCCAGCATTTT	CASSQEVQGAGQPQHF
TRBV5-8	TRBJ2-1	few	NA	TGTGCCAGCAGCCTCTCCTCGTGGACAGAGTACAATGAGCAGTTCTTC	CASSLSSWTEYNEQFF
TRBV7-2	TRBJ2-3	NA	NA	TGTGCCAGCAGCTTAGGGCCTTACACAGATACGCAGTATTTT	CASSLGPYTDTQYF
TRBV19	TRBJ2-7	NA	NA	TGTGCCAGTAGTATGCAAAGGGGCGAGCAGTACTTC	CASSMQRGEQYF
TRBV30	TRBJ1-1	NA	TRBD1	TGTGCCTGGAGTGTACAGGGGGGGGACAGGGCCGCTGAAGCTTTCTTT	CAWSVQGGDRAAEAFF
TRBV2	TRBJ2-5	NA	TRBD2	TGTGCCAGCAGTTCCCACTTCTTAGCGGGGAGGGAGACCCAGTACTTC	CASSSHFLAGRETQYF
TRBV11-2	TRBJ2-3	NA	TRBD2	TGTGCCAGCAGCCCTCAGCGGGGGGGCCTGACAGATACGCAGTATTTT	CASSPQRGGLTDTQYF
TRBV19	TRBJ2-7	NA	TRBD1	TGTGCCAGTAGTATAGAGGGACAGAGCTCCTACGAGCAGTACTTC	CASSIEGQSSYEQYF
TRBV4-2	TRBJ2-5	NA	NA	TGTGCCAGCAGCCCCCTAGGGCAGGGGCGGGAGACCCAGTACTTC	CASSPLGQGRETQYF
TRBV7-9	TRBJ1-1	once	NA	TGTGCCAGCAGTTTCGGGCCGGTGAACACTGAAGCTTTCTTT	CASSFGPVNTEAFF
TRBV5-5	TRBJ2-2	NA	TRBD1	TGTGCCAGCAGCTTGACAGGGGGGACCGGGGAGCTGTTTTTT	CASSLTGGTGELFF
TRBV9	TRBJ1-1	NA	NA	TGTGCCAGCAGTACCGGACTGGGAAGGAACACTGAAGCTTTCTTT	CASSTGLGRNTEAFF
TRBV7-2	TRBJ1-4	NA	TRBD1	TGTGCCAGCAGCTTAGAAAGGTCCCAGGGGGGGGGAACTAATGAAAAACTGTTTTTT	CASSLERSQGGGTNEKLFF
TRBV18	TRBJ1-5	NA	TRBD1	TGTGCCAGCTCACCTTCAGGGGGCTCCAATCAGCCCCAGCATTTT	CASSPSGGSNQPQHF
TRBV11-3	TRBJ2-5	NA	TRBD1	TGTGCCAGCAGCTTAGGGACAGGGGGCGAAGAGACCCAGTACTTC	CASSLGTGGEETQYF
TRBV25-1	TRBJ2-7	NA	TRBD1	TGTGCCAGCCGTGTCGGGACAGGGGACGAGCAGTACTTC	CASRVGTGDEQYF
TRBV5-1	TRBJ2-5	NA	TRBD2	TGCGCCAGCAGCTTGACGGGGGGGGTCCAAGAGACCCAGTACTTC	CASSLTGGVQETQYF
TRBV5-1	TRBJ1-6	NA	NA	TGCGCCAGCAGCTTGGGGACAAATAATTCACCCCTCCACTTT	CASSLGTNNSPLHF
TRBV7-8	TRBJ2-2	NA	NA	TGTGCCAGCAAACAGGTTCAGAACACCGGGGAGCTGTTTTTT	CASKQVQNTGELFF
TRBV7-9	TRBJ2-1	NA	TRBD2	TGTGCCAGCAGCGTAAGGGGCCTGGCGGGGGGTTACAATGAGCAGTTCTTC	CASSVRGLAGGYNEQFF
TRBV12-3/TRBV12-4	TRBJ1-1	NA	NA	TGTGCCAGCAGTTTAGCGCAGACAACTGAAGCTTTCTTT	CASSLAQTTEAFF
TRBV4-3	TRBJ1-5	NA	NA	TGCGCCAGCAGCCAAGGCCCGAGGCAGCCCCAGCATTTT	CASSQGPRQPQHF
TRBV2	TRBJ1-2	NA	TRBD1	TGTGCCAGCAGCCGACAGGGAAAGGGCTACACCTTC	CASSRQGKGYTF
TRBV12-3/TRBV12-4	TRBJ1-2	NA	NA	TGTGCCAGCACCCCCGGTGGGGTTTATGGCTACACCTTC	CASTPGGVYGYTF
TRBV18	TRBJ1-3	NA	NA	TGTGCCAGCTCACCGAGCGACACAGGAAACACCATATATTTT	CASSPSDTGNTIYF
TRBV27	TRBJ2-1	once	NA	TGTGCCAGCACCATCGGGCCGGAGCAGGAGCAGTTCTTC	CASTIGPEQEQFF
TRBV5-1	TRBJ2-3	NA	NA	TGCGCCAGCAGCTTGCAGGCCACCCATGGCGCAGATACGCAGTATTTT	CASSLQATHGADTQYF
TRBV19	TRBJ2-5	few	NA	TGTGCCAGTAGTATTAGTCACAGTAACCAAGAGACCCAGTACTTC	CASSISHSNQETQYF
TRBV21-1	TRBJ2-2	NA	NA	TGTGCCAGCAGCCGAATTAGGACAGGGTCGTGCACCGGGGAGCTGTTTTTT	CASSRIRTGSCTGELFF
TRBV15	TRBJ2-7	once	TRBD2	TGTGCCACCAGCGCTCGGAGGCGGGGGAACTCCTACGAGCAGTACTTC	CATSARRRGNSYEQYF
TRBV9	TRBJ2-1	NA	NA	TGTGCCAGCAGCGTAGCCCCGGCTTTGGACAATGAGCAGTTCTTC	CASSVAPALDNEQFF
TRBV2	TRBJ2-5	NA	TRBD1	TGTGCCAGCACCCGGGACAGGGGCCAAGAGACCCAGTACTTC	CASTRDRGQETQYF
TRBV6-2/TRBV6-3	TRBJ1-5	few	NA	TGTGCCAGCAGTCCCTGGGACTCCGCTGCCTTGAGCAATCAGCCCCAGCATTTT	CASSPWDSAALSNQPQHF
TRBV9	TRBJ1-2	NA	NA	TGTGCCAGCAGCGTAGAATGGCCTATCGGGGGCTACACCTTC	CASSVEWPIGGYTF
TRBV29-1	TRBJ2-2	NA	NA	TGCAGCGTCCTCACCGGGGAGCTGTTTTTT	CSVLTGELFF
TRBV11-2	TRBJ1-5	NA	NA	TGTGCCAGCAGCCTAGGTCCCCTTAGCAATCAGCCCCAGCATTTT	CASSLGPLSNQPQHF
TRBV6-2/TRBV6-3	TRBJ1-2	NA	TRBD1	TGTGCCAGCAGTACCCCCGACAGGGGTGGAGGCTACACCTTC	CASSTPDRGGGYTF
TRBV20-1	TRBJ2-1	few	NA	TGCAGTGCCGTCTCGGGCAATGAGCAGTTCTTC	CSAVSGNEQFF
TRBV2	TRBJ2-1	NA	NA	TGTGCCAGCAGTGGCCTTCAGGGTAATGAGCAGTTCTTC	CASSGLQGNEQFF
TRBV3-1/TRBV3-2	TRBJ2-7	NA	NA	TGTGCCAGCAGCCAGGACACAGATGCCTACGAGCAGTACTTC	CASSQDTDAYEQYF
TRBV30	TRBJ1-1	NA	NA	TGTGCCTGGAGGGGAGGGAGGTGGACTGAAGCTTTCTTT	CAWRGGRWTEAFF
TRBV27	TRBJ1-2	NA	NA	TGTGCCAGCAGTTTATCAGGGGGAAGTGGCTACACCTTC	CASSLSGGSGYTF
TRBV2	TRBJ1-6	NA	TRBD1	TGTGCCAGTGGACAGGGGTTGTATAATTCACCCCTCCACTTT	CASGQGLYNSPLHF
TRBV6-6	TRBJ2-1	few	NA	TGTGCCAGCAGCCAAACTAGGACTGAGCAGTTCTTC	CASSQTRTEQFF
TRBV11-2	TRBJ2-5	NA	NA	TGTGCCAGCAGCTTAGGGGAGAGAGAGACCCAGTACTTC	CASSLGERETQYF
TRBV6-1	TRBJ2-3	NA	NA	TGTGCCAGCAGTGAACAGGCAAGCACAGATACGCAGTATTTT	CASSEQASTDTQYF
TRBV10-3	TRBJ1-2	NA	NA	TGTGCCATCAGAGGGGGAACGCGGGGCTACACCTTC	CAIRGGTRGYTF